One sample yielded the 29 T cell receptor beta chains listed below, sequenced in a study of cytomegalovirus exposure and HLA in healthy donors. PCR primers comprised 60 Vbeta and 13 Jbeta primers. The repertoire was sequenced with immunoSEQ multiplex PCR; TCRdb's copy has only in-frame clones and lacks some. The sample lists about 92,000 clones, around 70% occurring once. The sample comprised PBMCs. All receptors derive from a man between 50 and 59 years old in good health and CMV-seronegative.

This clone appeared a few times. V is TRBV9 and J is TRBJ2-3; no definite D call. This CDR3 contains 11 residues. V lost 0 bases, J lost 7 bases, and 3 bases lay in between. Per the germline V gene, CDR1 is SGDLS and CDR2 is YYNGEE. The CDR3 sequence: CASSVANTQYF. CDR3 DNA sequence: TGTGCCAGCAGCGTAGCAAATACGCAGTATTTT.

As regards this clone: In this CDR3 the conserved last residue, phenylalanine or tryptophan, is missing, so a read error is likely. The chain carries TRBV5-1 and TRBJ1-1, with D possibly TRBD1 on 6 matching bases. Trimming took off 6 bases at V and 1 base at J, with 10 bases between the two ends. This CDR3 has 13 amino acids. Germline-derived CDR1 and CDR2 are SGHRS and YFSETQ. This CDR3 reads CASKQGRNTEAFV. The CDR3 bases are TGCGCCAGCAAACAGGGAAGGAACACTGAAGCTTTCGTT.

This clone was seen a few times. The rearrangement links TRBV5-4 to TRBJ1-4, with D unresolved. The CDR3 spans 14 residues. Germline-derived CDR1 and CDR2 are SGHNT and YYREEE (reference sequence). V gave up 4 bases and J gave up 5 bases, with 12 bases separating them. DNA for the CDR3: TGTGCCAGCAGCGCGGGAGGATGGAATGAAAAACTGTTTTTT. This sequence encodes CASSAGGWNEKLFF.

The chain recombines TRBV5-1 with TRBJ2-7; 11 nucleotides match TRBD1. Trimming removed 0 bases from V and 2 bases from J; junction bases left unmatched: 1. Germline CDR1 is SGHRS and CDR2 is YFSETQ. The CDR3 contains 15 residues. The DNA of the CDR3 is TGCGCCAGCAGCTTGGGGACAGGGGGCCCCTACGAGCAGTACGTC. Protein sequence: CASSLGTGGPYEQYV.

V usage is TRBV7-9 and J usage is TRBJ2-5; D perhaps matches TRBD1 (5 bases). The end of the DNA fits TRBJ2-7 better, so the J call may be wrong. This CDR3 spans 14 amino acids. Looked up from germline, CDR1 is SEHNR and CDR2 is FQNEAQ (reference sequence). The CDR3 DNA reads as TGTGCCAGCAGCCCCGCTGGGGCCGTTCGCGAGCAGTACTTC. It encodes CASSPAGAVREQYF.

This rearrangement joins TRBV21-1 to TRBJ1-1. TRBV21-1 represents a pseudogene. The CDR3 is 13 amino acids. The CDR3 DNA reads as TGTGCCAGTGACGGAGAGATGAACACTGAAGCTTTCTTT. It yields the protein CASDGEMNTEAFF.

There are a few counts of this clone. The CDR3 sequence is CASSYRDRDTEAFF. For the CDR3, the DNA is TGCGCCAGCAGCTACCGGGACAGGGACACTGAAGCTTTCTTT. The chain has TRBV5-1 and TRBJ1-1, with TRBD1 matching over 9 bases. The CDR3 totals 14 residues. Germline V gives CDR1 SGHRS, CDR2 YFSETQ. V was pared by 3 bases and J by 3 bases, with 3 bases of the junction left unmatched. Full variable domain (outside the CDR3, taken from reference TRBV5-1 and TRBJ1-1): KAGVTQTPRYLIKTRGQQVTLSCSPISGHRSVSWYQQTPGQGLQFLFEYFSETQRNKGNFPGRFSGRQFSNSRSEMNVSTLELGDSALYLCASSYRDRDTEAFFGQGTRLTVV.

This chain joins TRBV27 and TRBJ1-5; D not resolved. Trimming took off 2 bases at V and 4 bases at J, with 18 bases between the two ends. CDR3 size: 17 residues. Germline V gene lookup returns CDR1 MNHEY and CDR2 SMNVEV (reference sequence). The CDR3: CASSLKVPGMWNQPQHF. The DNA of the CDR3 is TGTGCCAGCAGTTTAAAGGTACCAGGAATGTGGAATCAGCCCCAGCATTTT.

The rearrangement joins TRBV10-3 to TRBJ2-1; D not resolved. The germline gives CDR1 ENHRY, CDR2 SYGVKD. The CDR3 has 12 amino acids. The germline V and J ends were trimmed by 4 bases and 3 bases, with 4 bases remaining between them. The DNA of the CDR3 is TGTGCCATCAGTGCCGGCTACAATGAGCAGTTCTTC. Translating gives CAISAGYNEQFF.

The chain carries TRBV5-1 and TRBJ2-1; 10 bases fit TRBD2. The CDR3 covers 14 residues. Germline V gene data show CDR1 as SGHRS and CDR2 as YFSETQ. J gave up 9 bases and V 2 bases, and 5 bases lay outside the gene matches. CDR3 nucleotides: TGCGCCAGCAGCTTTGAGCTAGCGGGGGTTGAGCAGTTCTTC. Protein: CASSFELAGVEQFF. The variable domain in full, completed from reference TRBV5-1 and TRBJ2-1, reads KAGVTQTPRYLIKTRGQQVTLSCSPISGHRSVSWYQQTPGQGLQFLFEYFSETQRNKGNFPGRFSGRQFSNSRSEMNVSTLELGDSALYLCASSFELAGVEQFFGPGTRLTVL.

The chain joins TRBV5-1 to TRBJ2-5, with D possibly TRBD1 on 5 matching bases. The V gene lost 4 bases and the J gene lost 0 bases, with 13 bases spanning the gap. In germline, CDR1 is SGHRS, CDR2 YFSETQ. The CDR3 runs to 15 residues. The CDR3 sequence is CASSITTAYQETQYF. The DNA for the CDR3 is TGCGCCAGCAGCATCACGACAGCCTACCAAGAGACCCAGTACTTC.

The gene calls are TRBV4-3 and TRBJ2-2, with D possibly being TRBD2 (5 bases). CDR3 length: 13 residues. Germline-derived CDR1 and CDR2 are LGHNA and YSLEER. V lost 2 bases to trimming and J lost 7 bases, with 8 bases between them. CDR3 amino acids: CASSQPAGGELFF. In nucleotides, the CDR3 is TGCGCCAGCAGCCAACCTGCGGGCGGGGAGCTGTTTTTT.

This clone came up a few times. This chain uses TRBV29-1 with TRBJ2-5; D is possibly TRBD2 (6 bases). CDR1 is SQVTM, CDR2 ANQGSEA, per germline. This CDR3 region has 17 residues. Trimming removed 2 bases at V and 1 base at J, with 20 bases between. The CDR3 protein is CSVERFGSGRSQETQYF. As DNA, the CDR3 is TGCAGCGTTGAACGATTCGGGTCAGGGAGGTCCCAAGAGACCCAGTACTTC.

V is TRBV27 and J is TRBJ1-2; the D gene is possibly TRBD1 (5 bases). This CDR3 region has 11 residues. The germline gives CDR1 MNHEY, CDR2 SMNVEV (reference sequence). Trimming removed 4 bases from V and 6 bases from J, with 6 bases in between. CDR3 sequence: CASSWGDGYTF. CDR3 sequence (DNA): TGTGCCAGCAGTTGGGGGGATGGCTACACCTTC.

The chain joins TRBV19 to TRBJ2-7; D unclear. Trimming took 6 bases from V and 3 from J, leaving 9 bases between them. The CDR3 is made up of 12 amino acids. The germline V gene has CDR1 LNHDA and CDR2 SQIVND (reference sequence). The chain's CDR3 is CASSDLNYEQYF. CDR3 nucleotides: TGTGCCAGTAGCGACTTAAACTACGAGCAGTACTTC.

This sequence joins TRBV4-3 and TRBJ2-3; D remains unclear. The length of the CDR3 is 14 residues. Between the trimmed V and J ends, which lost 0 bases and 1 base, there was a span of 5 bases. The V gene's germline CDR1 is LGHNA and CDR2 YSLEER. In DNA, the CDR3 is TGCGCCAGCAGCCAAGAATCTCGCACAGATACGCAGTATTTT. Translation: CASSQESRTDTQYF.

This clone appeared a single time. The V call is TRBV18, the J call TRBJ1-2; D ambiguous. V lost 3 bases and J 4 bases, leaving 9 bases between the germline ends. The CDR3 has 13 amino acids. Germline lookup yields CDR1 KGHSH and CDR2 LQKENI. The CDR3 sequence: CASSPYGAYGYTF. The CDR3 DNA is TGTGCCAGCTCACCCTACGGAGCCTATGGCTACACCTTC.

The chain couples TRBV9 to TRBJ2-3; a weak D match, TRBD2 (6 bases). The CDR3 is 16 residues long. Germline V CDR1 and CDR2: SGDLS, YYNGEE. V lost 3 bases, J lost 1 base, and 15 bases lay in between. The CDR3 DNA follows: TGTGCCAGCAGCGAATTAGCGGTCGGGGGCACAGATACGCAGTATTTT. It specifies CASSELAVGGTDTQYF.

The chain links TRBV7-9 to TRBJ2-1; D is possibly TRBD2 (6 bases). The ends were cut back, 3 bases at V and 7 bases at J, with 13 bases in the middle. CDR3 length equals 14 residues. In germline, CDR1 is SEHNR, CDR2 FQNEAQ (reference sequence). The CDR3 loop is CASSLGSGVNEQFF. CDR3 nucleotides: TGTGCCAGCAGCTTGGGTAGCGGCGTGAATGAGCAGTTCTTC.

V and J are TRBV7-2 and TRBJ2-5; TRBD2 matches at 12 bases. After removal of 5 bases from V and 5 bases from J, the junction contained 6 bases not matched to a gene. This CDR3 comprises 15 residues. CDR1 SGHTA and CDR2 FQGNSA come from the germline V gene. CDR3 sequence (DNA): TGTGCCAGCAGCCCCCGGACTAGCGGGACCGAGACCCAGTACTTC. Amino acids: CASSPRTSGTETQYF.

The V and J genes are TRBV13 and TRBJ2-7; weak D call: TRBD1 (6 bases). CDR1 PRHDT and CDR2 FYEKMQ come from the germline V gene (reference sequence). CDR3 size: 14 residues. V lost 2 bases and J lost 5, with 13 bases in between. The CDR3 loop is CASSLLSRGHEQYF. CDR3 DNA sequence: TGTGCCAGCAGCTTACTTTCCAGGGGCCACGAGCAGTACTTC.

The chain combines TRBV5-4 with TRBJ1-1; a possible D gene is TRBD1 (5 bases). From germline, CDR1 is SGHNT and CDR2 YYREEE (reference sequence). The CDR3 consists of 13 residues. The V gene lost 7 bases and the J gene lost 4 bases, with 14 bases spanning the gap. CDR3 DNA: TGTGCCAGCGGGGGGTGGGGGGTCACTGAAGCTTTCTTT. Translated, it gives CASGGWGVTEAFF.

Only one count was recorded for this clone. The V gene is TRBV2, the J gene TRBJ2-3; 8 nucleotides agree with TRBD2. CDR3 length: 13 amino acids. The germline CDR1 and CDR2 sequences are SNHLY and FYNNEI. V gave up 10 bases and J gave up 4 bases; unmatched junction bases: 7. This CDR3 reads CATGRGAPDTQYF. The CDR3 DNA reads as TGTGCCACCGGGAGGGGGGCCCCAGATACGCAGTATTTT.

This rearrangement joins TRBV7-2 to TRBJ1-6; D gene unclear. The V and J ends lost 1 base and 10 bases respectively, with 14 bases between them. Germline V gene lookup returns CDR1 SGHTA and CDR2 FQGNSA. The CDR3 has 15 residues. The CDR3 bases are TGTGCCAGCAGCTTAGTGGCGGCTGGTGGGTCACCCCTCCACTTT. Encoded protein: CASSLVAAGGSPLHF.

The genes are TRBV19 and TRBJ2-7, with TRBD1 matching 7 bases. Looked up from germline, CDR1 is LNHDA and CDR2 is SQIVND (reference sequence). The junction had 4 bases not matched to a gene; V was cut back by 0 bases and J by 2 bases. This CDR3 spans 15 amino acids. The CDR3 is CASSIDAQGAYEQYV. The CDR3 nucleotides read TGTGCCAGTAGTATAGACGCCCAGGGGGCCTACGAGCAGTACGTC.

The chain employs TRBV18 and TRBJ1-1; no firm D call. The V gene lost 0 bases and the J gene lost 6 bases, with 8 bases spanning the gap. The CDR3 length is 13 residues. Germline V gene lookup returns CDR1 KGHSH and CDR2 LQKENI. As DNA, the CDR3 is TGTGCCAGCTCACCACCGAGATTCCCTGAAGCTTTCTTT. It is translated as CASSPPRFPEAFF.

The chain combines TRBV6-6 with TRBJ2-3; D perhaps matches TRBD1 (6 bases). This CDR3 is 15 amino acids long. CDR1 and CDR2 from the germline V gene are MNHNY and SVGAGI (reference sequence). With 2 bases removed from V and 4 bases from J, the gap between germline ends came to 13 bases. The CDR3 nucleotides are TGTGCCAGCAGTTACGTTGGGGGCAGGGCAGATACGCAGTATTTT. It specifies CASSYVGGRADTQYF.

V gene TRBV2 combines with J gene TRBJ1-2; 7 bases line up with TRBD1. The V gene's germline CDR1 is SNHLY and CDR2 FYNNEI. CDR3 length equals 14 residues. After removal of 6 bases from V and 0 bases from J, the junction contained 4 bases not matched to a gene. The chain's CDR3 is CASRGDSSNYGYTF. DNA for the CDR3: TGTGCCAGCAGGGGGGACAGCTCTAACTATGGCTACACCTTC.

This chain uses TRBV4-2 with TRBJ2-5, with D maybe TRBD1 (6 bases). The length of the CDR3 is 15 residues. Trimming pared 1 base from V and 4 bases from J, leaving 13 bases between. Germline CDR1 reads LGHNA; CDR2 reads YNFKEQ. CDR3 DNA: TGTGCCAGCAGCCAAGTCCAGGGGATTGGAGAGACCCAGTACTTC. It yields the protein CASSQVQGIGETQYF.